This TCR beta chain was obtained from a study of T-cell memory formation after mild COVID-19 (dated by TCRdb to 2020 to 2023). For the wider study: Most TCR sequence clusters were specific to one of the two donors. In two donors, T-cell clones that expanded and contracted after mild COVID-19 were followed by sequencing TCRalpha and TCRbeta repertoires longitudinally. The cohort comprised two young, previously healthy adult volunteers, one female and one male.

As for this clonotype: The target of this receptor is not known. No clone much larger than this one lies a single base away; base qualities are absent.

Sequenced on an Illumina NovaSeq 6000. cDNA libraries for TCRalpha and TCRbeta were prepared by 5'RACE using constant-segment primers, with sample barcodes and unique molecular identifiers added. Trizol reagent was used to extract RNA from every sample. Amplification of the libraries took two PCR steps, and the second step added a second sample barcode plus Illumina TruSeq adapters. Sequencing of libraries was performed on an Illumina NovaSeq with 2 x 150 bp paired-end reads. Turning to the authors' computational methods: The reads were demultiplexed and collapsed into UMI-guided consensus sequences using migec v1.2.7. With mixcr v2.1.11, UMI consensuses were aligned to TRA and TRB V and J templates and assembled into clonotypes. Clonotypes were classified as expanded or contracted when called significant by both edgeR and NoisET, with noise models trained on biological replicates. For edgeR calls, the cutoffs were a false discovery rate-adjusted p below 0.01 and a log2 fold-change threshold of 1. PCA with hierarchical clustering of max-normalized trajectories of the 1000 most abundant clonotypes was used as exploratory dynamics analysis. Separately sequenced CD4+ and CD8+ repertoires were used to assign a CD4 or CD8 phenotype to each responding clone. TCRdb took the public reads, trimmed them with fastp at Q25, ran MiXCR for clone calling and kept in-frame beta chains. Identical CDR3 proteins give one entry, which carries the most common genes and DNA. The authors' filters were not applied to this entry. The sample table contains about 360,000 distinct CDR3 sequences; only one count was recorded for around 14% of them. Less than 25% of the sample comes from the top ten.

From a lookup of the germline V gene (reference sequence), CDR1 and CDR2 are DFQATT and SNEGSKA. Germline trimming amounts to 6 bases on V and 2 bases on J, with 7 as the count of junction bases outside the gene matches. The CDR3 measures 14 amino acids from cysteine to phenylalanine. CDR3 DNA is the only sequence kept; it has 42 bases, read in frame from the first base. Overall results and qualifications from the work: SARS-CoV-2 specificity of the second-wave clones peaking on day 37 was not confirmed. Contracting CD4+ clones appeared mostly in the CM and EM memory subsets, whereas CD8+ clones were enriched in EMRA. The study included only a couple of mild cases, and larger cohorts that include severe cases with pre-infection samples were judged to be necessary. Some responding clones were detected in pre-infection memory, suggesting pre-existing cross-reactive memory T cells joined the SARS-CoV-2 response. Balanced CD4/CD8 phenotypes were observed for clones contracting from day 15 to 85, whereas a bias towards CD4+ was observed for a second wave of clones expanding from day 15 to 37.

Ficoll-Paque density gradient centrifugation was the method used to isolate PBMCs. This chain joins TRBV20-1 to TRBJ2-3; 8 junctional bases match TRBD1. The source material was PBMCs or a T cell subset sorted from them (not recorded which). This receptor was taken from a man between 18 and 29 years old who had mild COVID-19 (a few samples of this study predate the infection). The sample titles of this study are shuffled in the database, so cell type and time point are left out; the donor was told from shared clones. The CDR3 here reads CSAHGQGNTDTQYF. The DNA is TGCAGTGCCCACGGACAGGGAAACACAGATACGCAGTATTTT.